The 9 T cell receptor beta chains presented below share a single source sample, sequenced in a study of T cells after yellow fever vaccination. One entry per CDR3 protein, called by TCRdb with MiXCR from the 5' RACE reads. Seen here are roughly 500,000 distinct CDR3 sequences, roughly 21% observed once, and the top ten hold 13% to 15%. The input for sequencing was PBMCs, taken 15 days after the yellow fever booster vaccination. Receptor source: a man aged 30 to 39 who received the YFV17D yellow fever vaccine.

A few counts support this clonotype. The J gene is TRBJ2-3, the V gene TRBV6-1; D could derive from TRBD1 or TRBD2 (5 bases each). The CDR3 spans 14 residues. The germline V and J ends were trimmed by 6 bases and 4 bases, with 14 bases remaining between them. Germline CDR1 reads MNHNS; CDR2 reads SASEGT. In nucleotides, the CDR3 is TGTGCCAGCAGACCCGAACTGGGGGCAGATACGCAGTATTTT. Protein sequence: CASRPELGADTQYF.

This clonotype came up a few times. The chain employs TRBV7-9 and TRBJ2-4; D unresolved. CDR1 and CDR2 from the germline V gene are SEHNR and FQNEAQ (reference sequence). The V and J ends lost 5 bases and 2 bases respectively, with 7 bases between them. The CDR3 totals 13 residues. The CDR3 sequence is CASSPSTKNIQYF. The CDR3 coding sequence is TGTGCCAGCAGCCCCTCCACCAAAAACATTCAGTACTTC.

The rearrangement links TRBV2 to TRBJ1-4, with 8 bases fitting TRBD1. Losses at the gene ends were 5 bases for V and 11 bases for J; bases not matched to a gene: 10. Germline CDR1 reads SNHLY; CDR2 reads FYNNEI. The CDR3 is 14 residues long. The CDR3 DNA reads TGTGCCAGCAGTTCCCCCGAGACAGGGGAGAAACTGTTTTTT. As protein: CASSSPETGEKLFF. Using reference TRBV2 and TRBJ1-4 for the parts outside the CDR3, the full variable domain is EPEVTQTPSHQVTQMGQEVILRCVPISNHLYFYWYRQILGQKVEFLVSFYNNEISEKSEIFDDQFSVERPDGSNFTLKIRSTKLEDSAMYFCASSSPETGEKLFFGSGTQLSVL.

This clonotype was seen more than once but under ten times. The genes are TRBV12-3 or TRBV12-4 and TRBJ2-7; D perhaps matches TRBD2 (6 bases). V lost 7 bases to trimming and J lost 2 bases, with 12 bases between them. The CDR3 is 13 amino acids. Here the CDR3 DNA reads TGTGCCAGCACACCGGCGGGAACCTACGAGCAGTACTTC. This codes for CASTPAGTYEQYF.

The chain is built from TRBV12-3 or TRBV12-4 and TRBJ2-3, with TRBD2 matching over 7 bases. The CDR3 contains 15 residues. V was clipped by 7 bases and J by 4 bases; unmatched bases: 11. CDR3 region: CASKIVGGSPDTQYF. The DNA of the CDR3 is TGTGCCAGCAAAATTGTCGGCGGGAGTCCAGATACGCAGTATTTT.

The V and J genes are TRBV29-1 and TRBJ2-1; D possibly corresponds to TRBD2 (6 bases). The CDR3 contains 14 residues. V was cut by 6 bases and J by 0 bases, with 12 bases left in between. The germline V gene encodes CDR1 SQVTM and CDR2 ANQGSEA. CDR3 bases: TGCAGCGTGGCGGGACGGAGCTCCTACAATGAGCAGTTCTTC. The encoded protein is CSVAGRSSYNEQFF.

The rearrangement joins TRBV19 to TRBJ1-1; D remains ambiguous. V lost 4 bases to trimming and J lost 3 bases, with 6 bases between them. Germline lookup yields CDR1 LNHDA and CDR2 SQIVND (reference sequence). The CDR3 loop spans 12 amino acids. Here the CDR3 DNA reads TGTGCCAGTAGTAGTGGGTACACTGAAGCTTTCTTT. Amino acid sequence: CASSSGYTEAFF. Full variable domain (outside the CDR3, taken from reference TRBV19 and TRBJ1-1): DGGITQSPKYLFRKEGQNVTLSCEQNLNHDAMYWYRQDPGQGLRLIYYSQIVNDFQKGDIAEGYSVSREKKESFPLTVTSAQKNPTAFYLCASSSGYTEAFFGQGTRLTVV.

This clonotype was picked up many times. This chain uses TRBV18 with TRBJ2-7; a possible D gene is TRBD2 (6 bases). Trimming removed 6 bases from V and 3 bases from J, with 18 bases in between. CDR3 length: 15 amino acids. Per the germline V gene, CDR1 is KGHSH and CDR2 is LQKENI. CDR3 amino acids: CASSSTGTSIYEQYF. The CDR3 DNA sequence: TGTGCCAGCTCCAGCACCGGGACTTCTATCTACGAGCAGTACTTC.

This clonotype showed up just a few times. The rearrangement uses TRBV5-6 and TRBJ1-1; 8 bases map to TRBD1. The CDR3 runs 15 residues. With 0 bases clipped from V and 8 bases from J, the junction kept 9 bases outside the gene matches. Germline V lookup: CDR1 SGHDT, CDR2 YYEEEE. CDR3 sequence reads: CASSLAGTGRKEAFF. CDR3 DNA: TGTGCCAGCAGCTTGGCGGGGACAGGTCGGAAGGAAGCTTTCTTT.